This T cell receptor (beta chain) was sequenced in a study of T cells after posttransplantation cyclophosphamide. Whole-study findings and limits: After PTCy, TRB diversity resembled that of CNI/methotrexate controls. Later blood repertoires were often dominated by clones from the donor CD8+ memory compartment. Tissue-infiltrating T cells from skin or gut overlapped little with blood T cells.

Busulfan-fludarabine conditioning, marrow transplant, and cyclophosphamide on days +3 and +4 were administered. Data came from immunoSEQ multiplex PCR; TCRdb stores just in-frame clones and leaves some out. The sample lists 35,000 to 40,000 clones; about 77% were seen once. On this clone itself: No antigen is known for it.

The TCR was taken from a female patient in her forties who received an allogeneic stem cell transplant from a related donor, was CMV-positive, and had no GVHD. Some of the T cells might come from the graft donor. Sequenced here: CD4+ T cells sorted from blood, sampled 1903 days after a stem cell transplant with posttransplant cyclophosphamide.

The CDR3 sequence is CASSPLSGRTYYGYTF. The CDR3 DNA reads as TGTGCCAGCAGCCCTTTAAGTGGGAGGACTTACTATGGCTACACCTTC. V and J are TRBV5-5 and TRBJ1-2, with D hard to call. Germline V gene sequence: CDR1 SGHKS, CDR2 YYEKEE (reference sequence). V was pared by 4 bases and J by 3 bases, with 19 bases between. There are 16 residues in the CDR3.